This T cell receptor beta chain comes out of a study of early T cells in non-severe SARS-CoV-2 infection. Study-level information: Unpaired chains resulted from sequencing bulk RNA of unsorted whole blood. Overall study results and limits: CD4 and private specificities were missed by VDJdb matching, which favored anti-spike CD8 responses.

This clonotype showed up many times. What it binds is not known. The CDR3 is made up of 14 amino acids. Germline lookup yields CDR1 SGHAT and CDR2 FQNNGV. J lost 4 bases, V lost 3 bases, and 6 bases had no gene match. Unique molecular identifiers (one per individual cDNA molecule) were attached. TCRdb re-called the 5' RACE reads through MiXCR, storing one row per CDR3 protein. The table lists fewer than 100,000 distinct CDR3 sequences, 5% to 7% of them singletons. Sequencing used whole blood. This TCR came from an adult who was a healthcare worker with PCR-confirmed SARS-CoV-2 infection or an uninfected control (not recorded which). V and J are TRBV11-2 and TRBJ2-7; 7 bases match TRBD1. CDR3 region: CASSFPDRKYEQYF. In nucleotides, the CDR3 is TGTGCCAGCAGCTTCCCGGACAGGAAATACGAGCAGTACTTC.